The clone carrying this TCR beta chain showed up many times. The investigators amplified TCR beta CDR3 regions from RNA transcripts. The TCR CDR3 first-round RT-PCR relied on the HTBI primer set. Each CDR3 protein is one row after TCRdb ran MiXCR on the multiplex PCR reads. This sample carries about 150,000 distinct CDR3 sequences, 22% of them seen once, and the ten largest clones take over 60%. This sample is part of a study of T cells in Graves' hyperthyroidism and ophthalmopathy. The trim removed 5 bases at V and 6 bases at J, leaving 8 bases unmatched. Per germline, CDR1 MNHEY and CDR2 SMNVEV (reference sequence). The CDR3 has 15 amino acids.

Sample: blood. The V call is TRBV27, the J call TRBJ2-1; 9 bases are shared with TRBD1. The TCR was taken from a woman between 45 and 60 years old with Graves' hyperthyroidism that later progressed to Graves' ophthalmopathy. CDR3 nucleotides: TGTGCCAGCAGTACCGGGACAGGGATCCCCAATGAGCAGTTCTTC. Translating gives CASSTGTGIPNEQFF.